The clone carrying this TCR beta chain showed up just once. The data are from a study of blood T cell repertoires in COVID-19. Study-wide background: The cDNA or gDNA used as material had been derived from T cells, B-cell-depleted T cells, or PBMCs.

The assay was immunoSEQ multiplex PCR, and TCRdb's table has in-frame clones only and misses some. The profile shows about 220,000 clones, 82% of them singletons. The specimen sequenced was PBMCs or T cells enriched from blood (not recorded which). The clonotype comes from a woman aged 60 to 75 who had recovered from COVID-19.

The CDR3 region is CASSDPSGSSYEQYF. For the CDR3, the DNA is TGCGCCAGCAGTGACCCCAGCGGGAGCTCCTACGAGCAGTACTTC. The chain is built from TRBV10-1 and TRBJ2-7; 8 bases are a match to TRBD2. CDR3 size: 15 residues. The germline V gene has CDR1 WNHNN and CDR2 SYGVQD (reference sequence). After removal of 3 bases from V and 0 bases from J, the junction contained 4 bases not matched to a gene.